This TCR beta chain comes out of a study of T cell repertoires in cytomegalovirus infection. Overall study context: Recently identified HLA-C-restricted CMV epitopes were used, and well-studied HLA-B-restricted CMV epitopes were used as well.

V gave up 3 bases and J gave up 8 bases; unmatched junction bases: 9. The germline V gene has CDR1 SGDLS and CDR2 YYNGEE. The CDR3 spans 15 residues. Concerning this clonotype itself: Its antigen is unknown.

TCRdb processed the reads anew with MiXCR; each CDR3 protein has one entry. The sample consists of 250,000 to 300,000 distinct CDR3 sequences, about 20% of them appearing once. V is TRBV9 and J is TRBJ2-1, with TRBD1 identical over 9 bases. The TCR was taken from a human donor in good health (CMV status not recorded). Some clones in this sample may be carry-over from other donors' samples. The specimen comprised cultured PBMCs, sampled from culture after CMV antigen stimulation. CDR3 region: CASSGTGTGNDEQFF. CDR3 in DNA: TGTGCCAGCAGCGGCACCGGGACAGGGAACGATGAGCAGTTCTTC. Full variable domain (rest looked up from reference TRBV9 and TRBJ2-1): DSGVTQTPKHLITATGQRVTLRCSPRSGDLSVYWYQQSLDQGLQFLIQYYNGEERAKGNILERFSAQQFPDLHSELNLSSLELGDSALYFCASSGTGTGNDEQFFGPGTRLTVL.